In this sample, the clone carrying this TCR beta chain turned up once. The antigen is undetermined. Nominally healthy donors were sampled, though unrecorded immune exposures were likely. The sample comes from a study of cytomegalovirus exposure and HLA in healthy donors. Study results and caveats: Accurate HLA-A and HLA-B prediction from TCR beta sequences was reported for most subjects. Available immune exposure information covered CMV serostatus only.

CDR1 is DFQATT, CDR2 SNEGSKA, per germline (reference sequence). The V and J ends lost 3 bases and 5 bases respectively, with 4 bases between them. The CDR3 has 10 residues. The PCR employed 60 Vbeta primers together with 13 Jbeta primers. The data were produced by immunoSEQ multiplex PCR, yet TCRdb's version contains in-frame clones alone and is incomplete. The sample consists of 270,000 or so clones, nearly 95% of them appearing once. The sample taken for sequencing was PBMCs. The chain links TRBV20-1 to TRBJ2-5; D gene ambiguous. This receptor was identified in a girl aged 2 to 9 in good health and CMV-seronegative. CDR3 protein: CSASEETQYF. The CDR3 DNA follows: TGCAGTGCTAGCGAGGAGACCCAGTACTTC.